The clone carrying this T cell receptor (beta chain) was found a few times. As yet, its antigen is unknown. The data derive from a study of a mutant IDH1 vaccine in newly diagnosed glioma. Study overall: Treated patients had a mean age of roughly 40 years and a 62.5% male, around 40% female split. Patients got radiotherapy, temozolomide, or both beforehand, and most got both. Regarding the study as a whole: Apparently unrelated to pseudoprogression were changes in the top peripheral T cell clonotypes.

Time point defined: week 23, last vaccination. Every vaccine dose comprised 300 ug of mutant IDH1 20-mer peptide plus topical imiquimod. Astrocytomas found in donors were new, WHO grade 3 or 4, IDH1-mutant and ATRX-lost. Method: immunoSEQ multiplex PCR; TCRdb's copy keeps in-frame clones and lacks some. The sample lists about 44,000 clones, 91% seen once, with under 5% in the top ten. CDR1 is SGHTA, CDR2 FQGNSA, per germline. The V end was cut by 4 bases, the J end by 7 bases, with 17 bases between. This CDR3 has 16 amino acids. This specimen was PBMCs, taken from a glioma patient whose treatment included an IDH1 peptide vaccine. The chain couples TRBV7-2 to TRBJ1-6; tentatively, D is TRBD1 (6 bases). The TCR comes from a man aged 50-60 years with glioma. The CDR3 region is CASSSTARGRNSPLHF. In DNA form, the CDR3 reads TGTGCCAGCAGCTCAACCGCCAGGGGCCGGAATTCACCCCTCCACTTT. The whole variable domain, filled in from reference TRBV7-2 and TRBJ1-6, reads GAGVSQSPSNKVTEKGKDVELRCDPISGHTALYWYRQSLGQGLEFLIYFQGNSAPDKSGLPSDRFSAERTGGSVSTLTIQRTQQEDSAVYLCASSSTARGRNSPLHFGNGTRLTVT.